Presented here are 9 T cell receptor beta chains from one specimen sequenced in a study of blood T cells in healthy people across ages. Then a second PCR, running roughly 6 to 12 cycles, was carried out with a sample-barcoded 5' primer and a J-beta primer mix. TCRdb analysed the 5' RACE reads with MiXCR anew, one entry per CDR3 protein. The sample holds about 1,500,000 distinct CDR3 sequences, roughly 27% seen once. The sequenced material came from blood. All receptors come from a woman aged 25 to 39 in good health.

The chain employs TRBV27 and TRBJ1-2, with TRBD1 matching over 7 bases. The CDR3 consists of 15 residues. Germline V gives CDR1 MNHEY, CDR2 SMNVEV (reference sequence). Unmatched junction bases numbered 8, after V lost 4 bases and J lost 3 bases. The CDR3, as DNA: TGTGCCAGCAGTTCCCGCGACAGGGCCCACTATGGCTACACCTTC. Its protein is CASSSRDRAHYGYTF.

V gene TRBV29-1 combines with J gene TRBJ2-5; no definite D call. The CDR3 has 10 amino acids. CDR1 SQVTM and CDR2 ANQGSEA come from the germline V gene. V lost 5 bases and J 5 bases, leaving 6 bases between the germline ends. Written as DNA, the CDR3 is TGCAGCGTTACCACGGAGACCCAGTACTTC. Translating it yields CSVTTETQYF.

This clonotype was seen a handful of times. The chain joins TRBV7-2 to TRBJ2-3; 9 bases are a match to TRBD2. Germline lookup yields CDR1 SGHTA and CDR2 FQGNSA. V was clipped by 2 bases and J by 2 bases; unmatched bases: 14. This CDR3 has 19 residues. The CDR3 sequence is CASSLMGEGLASTTDTQYF. CDR3 coding DNA: TGTGCCAGCAGCTTAATGGGCGAGGGACTAGCCTCGACCACAGATACGCAGTATTTT.

This clonotype was observed a few times. V and J are TRBV4-1 and TRBJ2-1; 8 positions match TRBD2. The CDR3 is 15 residues long. The V and J ends lost 3 bases and 5 bases, in that order; junction bases with no gene match: 6. The germline CDR1 and CDR2 sequences are MGHRA and YSYEKL. CDR3 bases: TGCGCCAGCAGCCACCGGGGGGGCAGAAACAATGAGCAGTTCTTC. It yields the protein CASSHRGGRNNEQFF.

The chain employs TRBV15 and TRBJ2-7; 13 nucleotides align to TRBD2. Germline trimming cut 4 bases from V and 6 bases from J; bases unmatched to any gene: 6. Germline loops: CDR1 LNHNV, CDR2 YYDKDF (reference sequence). This CDR3 has 15 amino acids. The CDR3 reads CATSKPGLAGTEQYF. As DNA, the CDR3 is TGTGCCACCAGCAAACCGGGACTAGCGGGGACCGAGCAGTACTTC.

This clonotype has only a few counts. The chain couples TRBV7-2 to TRBJ2-7; 10 positions agree with TRBD2. This CDR3 region has 17 residues. Germline V CDR1 and CDR2: SGHTA, FQGNSA. V lost 0 bases, J lost 0 bases, and 5 bases stayed unmatched. CDR3 nucleotide sequence: TGTGCCAGCAGCTTAGCGGGACTAGCGAGGAGCTCCTACGAGCAGTACTTC. This gives the protein CASSLAGLARSSYEQYF.

V and J are TRBV29-1 and TRBJ1-1, with 8 nucleotides matching TRBD1. This CDR3 contains 13 residues. The V gene end was trimmed by 6 bases and the J gene end by 0 bases; junction bases not matched to a gene: 3. Germline V gives CDR1 SQVTM, CDR2 ANQGSEA. The CDR3 spells CSVRTGMNTEAFF. The CDR3 DNA reads as TGCAGCGTCAGGACAGGGATGAACACTGAAGCTTTCTTT.

This clonotype was counted a few times. The CDR3 bases are TGTGCCAGCAGTTCCCTTCAGGGGGCAGGCTACACCTTC. The encoded protein is CASSSLQGAGYTF. The gene calls are TRBV6-5 and TRBJ1-2; 8 nucleotides align to TRBD1. Germline V gene lookup returns CDR1 MNHEY and CDR2 SVGAGI. The V and J ends lost 4 bases and 8 bases, in that order; junction bases with no gene match: 6. This CDR3 is built from 13 residues.

This clonotype was observed a handful of times. The chain joins TRBV5-1 to TRBJ2-1, with D hard to call. CDR3 length equals 13 residues. V was shortened by 0 bases and J by 7 bases, with 8 bases between the two germline ends. Looked up from germline, CDR1 is SGHRS and CDR2 is YFSETQ. CDR3 sequence reads: CASSLEWQNEQFF. The CDR3 DNA is TGCGCCAGCAGCTTGGAATGGCAGAATGAGCAGTTCTTC.